Listed below are T cell receptor beta chains from one sample, sequenced in a study of Ad26.COV2.S vaccination and SARS-CoV-2 variants. Repertoires were generated with immunoSEQ multiplex PCR, while TCRdb's copy carries only in-frame clones and drops some. The sample holds about 440,000 clones; approximately 88% are singletons and the top ten take roughly 13%. This material consisted of peripheral blood, taken in a trial of Ad26.COV2.S vaccine versus placebo. These receptors were taken from a person aged 18-65 years who received the Ad26.COV2.S COVID-19 vaccine or a placebo. Both conserved end residues are part of each CDR3. The D gene is left open where the match is weak. Where a row states a size, it is once, few, many or the class of an expanded clone; other rows omit it.

d_call: .; j_call: TRBJ2-7; v_call: TRBV5-4; clone_size: .; cdr3_nt: TGTGCCAGCAGCTCAGGACGGAGCTCCTACGAGCAGTACTTC; cdr3_aa: CASSSGRSSYEQYF
d_call: .; j_call: TRBJ1-6; v_call: TRBV7-2; clone_size: .; cdr3_nt: TGTGCCAGCAGCTTAAGTTCGGGACACTATAATTCACCCCTCCACTTT; cdr3_aa: CASSLSSGHYNSPLHF
d_call: .; j_call: TRBJ2-2; v_call: TRBV7-2; clone_size: few; cdr3_nt: TGTGCCAGCAGCTTAACTAGGGCTGCGAACACCGGGGAGCTGTTTTTT; cdr3_aa: CASSLTRAANTGELFF
d_call: .; j_call: TRBJ2-7; v_call: TRBV7-2; clone_size: few; cdr3_nt: TGTGCCAGCAGCTTAGCGCTCCAAGGCGAGCAGTACTTC; cdr3_aa: CASSLALQGEQYF
d_call: .; j_call: TRBJ2-2; v_call: TRBV28; clone_size: .; cdr3_nt: TGTGCCAGCAGTCTTGGTTTCACCGGGGAGCTGTTTTTT; cdr3_aa: CASSLGFTGELFF
d_call: .; j_call: TRBJ2-3; v_call: TRBV15; clone_size: .; cdr3_nt: TGTGCCACCAGCAGAGAGTTTTCCCCCGGGACAGATACGCAGTATTTT; cdr3_aa: CATSREFSPGTDTQYF
d_call: .; j_call: TRBJ1-3; v_call: TRBV30; clone_size: once; cdr3_nt: TGTGCCTGGAGTGCGGTTACTGGAAACACCATATATTTT; cdr3_aa: CAWSAVTGNTIYF
d_call: TRBD2; j_call: TRBJ2-7; v_call: TRBV5-6; clone_size: .; cdr3_nt: TGTGCCAGCAGCTTGGGGGTAGCGGGGTACTACGAGCAGTACTTC; cdr3_aa: CASSLGVAGYYEQYF
d_call: .; j_call: TRBJ1-2; v_call: TRBV18; clone_size: .; cdr3_nt: TGTGCCAGCTCACCAGGCCCTAACTATGGCTACACCTTC; cdr3_aa: CASSPGPNYGYTF
d_call: .; j_call: TRBJ1-4; v_call: TRBV5-1; clone_size: .; cdr3_nt: TGCGCCAGCAGCTTGGGAAAGGGGGTACGAAATGAAAAACTGTTTTTT; cdr3_aa: CASSLGKGVRNEKLFF
d_call: TRBD2; j_call: TRBJ2-3; v_call: TRBV5-4; clone_size: .; cdr3_nt: TGTGCCAGCAGTTCTAGCGGTAGCACAGATACGCAGTATTTT; cdr3_aa: CASSSSGSTDTQYF
d_call: .; j_call: TRBJ1-1; v_call: TRBV28; clone_size: .; cdr3_nt: TGTGCCAGCAGCGGAGGGTGGGCTGAAGCTTTCTTT; cdr3_aa: CASSGGWAEAFF
d_call: TRBD1; j_call: TRBJ1-5; v_call: TRBV14; clone_size: few; cdr3_nt: TGTGCCAGCAGCCAAGGAGCCAAAGACAGGGGTAATCAGCCCCAGCATTTT; cdr3_aa: CASSQGAKDRGNQPQHF
d_call: .; j_call: TRBJ2-4; v_call: TRBV28; clone_size: .; cdr3_nt: TGTGCCAGCAGTGGGTGGGGTGGCTTAAACATTCAGTACTTC; cdr3_aa: CASSGWGGLNIQYF